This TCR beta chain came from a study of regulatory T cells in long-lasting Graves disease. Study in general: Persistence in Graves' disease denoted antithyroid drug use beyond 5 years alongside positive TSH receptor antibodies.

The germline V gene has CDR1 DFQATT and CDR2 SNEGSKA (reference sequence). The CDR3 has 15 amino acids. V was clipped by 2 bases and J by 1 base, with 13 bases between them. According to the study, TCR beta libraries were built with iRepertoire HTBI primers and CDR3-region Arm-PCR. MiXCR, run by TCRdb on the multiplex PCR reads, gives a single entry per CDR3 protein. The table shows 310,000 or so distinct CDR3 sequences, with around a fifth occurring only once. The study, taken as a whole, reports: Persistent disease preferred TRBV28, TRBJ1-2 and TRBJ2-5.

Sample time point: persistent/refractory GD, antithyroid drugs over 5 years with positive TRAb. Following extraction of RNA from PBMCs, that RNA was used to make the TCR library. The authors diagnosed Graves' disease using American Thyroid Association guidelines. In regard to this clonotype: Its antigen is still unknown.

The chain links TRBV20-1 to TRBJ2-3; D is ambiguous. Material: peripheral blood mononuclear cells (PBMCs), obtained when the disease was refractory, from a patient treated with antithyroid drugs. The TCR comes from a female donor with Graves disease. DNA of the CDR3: TGCAGTGCTAGAAATGTGGGTGAGGGCACAGATACGCAGTATTTT. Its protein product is CSARNVGEGTDTQYF.